The 22 T cell receptor beta chains below all came from one sample that was sequenced in a study of beta chain features in type 1 diabetes. Study-level points and caveats: A moderate, significant TCRB CDR3 shortening appeared in type 1 diabetes across four CD4+ subsets.

Their recognized antigens are unknown. Expressed TCRB transcripts got sequenced, as all isolated RNA was reverse transcribed. This table comes from immunoSEQ multiplex PCR, and its TCRdb copy is limited to in-frame clones, with some not included. The profile shows 160,000 or so clones, roughly 9% of them singletons. The sample taken for sequencing was central memory CD4+ T cells from blood. These receptors all stem from a woman aged 30 to 39 with type 1 diabetes.

The chain has TRBV9 and TRBJ1-1; D is ambiguous. V was clipped by 0 bases and J by 1 base, with 7 bases between them. The CDR3 covers 14 residues. The V gene's germline CDR1 is SGDLS and CDR2 YYNGEE. The CDR3: CASSVDSQNTEAFF. The CDR3 bases are TGTGCCAGCAGCGTAGATTCCCAGAACACTGAAGCTTTCTTT.

Only a few counts were recorded for this clone. The V call is TRBV7-8, the J call TRBJ1-2, with TRBD1 identical over 9 bases. The V segment lost 6 bases and the J segment 2 bases; nucleotides outside the gene matches: 7. CDR3 size: 15 residues. The V gene's germline CDR1 is SGHVS and CDR2 FQNEAQ. Written as DNA, the CDR3 is TGTGCCAGCAGACTGATGGGACAGGGAAACTATGGCTACACCTTC. Translated, it gives CASRLMGQGNYGYTF.

This clone was counted a few times. The rearrangement joins TRBV5-6 to TRBJ1-5, with D possibly TRBD1 on 5 matching bases. The germline V and J ends were trimmed by 0 bases and 5 bases, with 9 bases remaining between them. This CDR3 has 14 amino acids. Germline values: CDR1 SGHDT, CDR2 YYEEEE. The CDR3 DNA sequence: TGTGCCAGCAGCTTGGGGGGGAGGGATCAGCCCCAGCATTTT. Its protein product is CASSLGGRDQPQHF. Drawing the rest from reference TRBV5-6 and TRBJ1-5, the complete variable domain is DAGVTQSPTHLIKTRGQQVTLRCSPKSGHDTVSWYQQALGQGPQFIFQYYEEEERQRGNFPDRFSGHQFPNYSSELNVNALLLGDSALYLCASSLGGRDQPQHFGDGTRLSIL.

On this clone: The junction does not match germline at one end; this may be a read error. The V and J genes are TRBV5-4 and TRBJ2-3, with TRBD2 matching 9 bases. The germline V gene encodes CDR1 SGHNT and CDR2 YYREEE (reference sequence). The CDR3 loop spans 15 amino acids. The CDR3 is CASSGGLAASETQYF. CDR3 nucleotide sequence: TGTGCCAGCAGCGGGGGACTAGCCGCTTCAGAGACGCAGTATTTT.

The rearrangement uses TRBV7-9 and TRBJ2-5; TRBD1 might be the D (6 bases). CDR3 length equals 15 residues. Germline V CDR1 and CDR2: SEHNR, FQNEAQ (reference sequence). Deletions cut 4 bases from V and 5 bases from J, with 17 bases between. In nucleotides, the CDR3 is TGTGCCAGCAGCTCAACCGCAGGGGCTGGGGAGACCCAGTACTTC. As protein: CASSSTAGAGETQYF.

V and J are TRBV27 and TRBJ2-5, with 7 bases aligning to TRBD2. This CDR3 has 14 amino acids. V dropped 5 bases and J dropped 4; count of bases not matched to a gene: 7. Looked up from germline, CDR1 is MNHEY and CDR2 is SMNVEV (reference sequence). CDR3 protein: CASSRTGGVETQYF. The CDR3 region has the DNA TGTGCCAGCAGTCGGACGGGAGGAGTAGAGACCCAGTACTTC.

This clone was seen just once. V gene TRBV15 combines with J gene TRBJ2-5; TRBD1 matches 7 bases. Germline CDR1 and CDR2: LNHNV and YYDKDF (reference sequence). The CDR3 has 17 residues. V dropped 2 bases and J dropped 1; count of bases not matched to a gene: 10. Written as DNA, the CDR3 is TGTGCCACCAGCAGATACTCAGGGGGTGACCTCCAAGAGACCCAGTACTTC. It specifies CATSRYSGGDLQETQYF.

This clone has more than one count but fewer than ten. The chain uses TRBV19 and TRBJ1-5, with a weak D call TRBD1 (6 bases). Germline V gene data show CDR1 as LNHDA and CDR2 as SQIVND (reference sequence). Trimming cost V 1 base and J 7 bases, with 17 bases left between them. The CDR3 is 16 residues long. The CDR3 loop is CASSIVGGGGLQPQHF. The CDR3 DNA sequence: TGTGCCAGTAGTATAGTCGGAGGGGGGGGTTTACAGCCCCAGCATTTT.

V and J are TRBV29-1 and TRBJ2-1, with D maybe TRBD1 (6 bases). CDR1 and CDR2 (germline): SQVTM, ANQGSEA. V was trimmed by 6 bases and J by 0 bases, leaving 12 bases between them. The CDR3 loop spans 14 amino acids. CDR3: CSVRGLSSYNEQFF. The CDR3 DNA is TGCAGCGTCAGGGGTCTAAGCTCCTACAATGAGCAGTTCTTC.

This clone turned up a few times. V and J are TRBV6-6 and TRBJ1-1; 10 bases agree with TRBD1. The J segment lost 2 bases and the V segment lost 6 bases, leaving 9 bases of the junction unmatched. Germline loops: CDR1 MNHNY, CDR2 SVGAGI (reference sequence). There are 16 residues in the CDR3. CDR3 nucleotides: TGTGCCAGCAGCCAGGGACAGGGGAGGGGAAACACTGAAGCTTTCTTT. It is translated as CASSQGQGRGNTEAFF.

The chain is built from TRBV5-6 and TRBJ2-1; no reliable D call. Germline CDR1 reads SGHDT; CDR2 reads YYEEEE. Trimming stripped 7 bases from V and 4 bases from J, with 15 bases between. The CDR3 loop spans 14 amino acids. CDR3 sequence (DNA): TGTGCCAGCTTCCGAGACTCTTTATACAATGAGCAGTTCTTC. Translation gives CASFRDSLYNEQFF.

V gene TRBV5-4 combines with J gene TRBJ1-2, with 10 nucleotides matching TRBD1. CDR1 is SGHNT and CDR2 is YYREEE in the germline V gene (reference sequence). J was trimmed by 5 bases and V by 0 bases; bases with no gene match: 7. There are 16 residues in the CDR3. CDR3 in amino acids: CASSLVGTGEGYGYTF. CDR3 in DNA: TGTGCCAGCAGCTTGGTTGGGACAGGGGAAGGGTATGGCTACACCTTC.

This clone was detected only a few times. This CDR3 reads CASSRKTAGQTYNEQFF. The CDR3 DNA reads as TGTGCCAGCAGCCGGAAAACCGCCGGACAGACCTACAATGAGCAGTTCTTC. The rearrangement links TRBV5-4 to TRBJ2-1, with D perhaps TRBD1 (6 bases). Trimming left V 4 bases short and J 2 bases short, with 19 bases between. Germline-derived CDR1 and CDR2 are SGHNT and YYREEE (reference sequence). The CDR3 extends over 17 amino acids.

J is TRBJ2-1 and V is TRBV6-1, with 7 bases matching TRBD1. Trimming at V came to 3 bases and at J to 15 bases, leaving 11 bases not matched to a gene. The germline CDR1 and CDR2 sequences are MNHNS and SASEGT. The length of the CDR3 is 13 residues. The CDR3 loop is CASSDEEGARSFF. In DNA, the CDR3 is TGTGCCAGCAGTGATGAAGAGGGGGCTCGGTCGTTCTTC.

The rearrangement joins TRBV27 to TRBJ2-7; TRBD1 matches at 9 bases. The CDR3 is made up of 15 amino acids. CDR1 and CDR2 (germline): MNHEY, SMNVEV (reference sequence). With 5 bases clipped from V and 2 bases from J, the junction kept 7 bases outside the gene matches. This CDR3 reads CASSPAGTGTYEQYF. CDR3 sequence (DNA): TGTGCCAGCAGTCCCGCCGGGACAGGGACCTACGAGCAGTACTTC.

The chain has TRBV5-1 and TRBJ1-2; D might be TRBD1 (5 bases). With 0 bases removed from V and 8 bases from J, the gap between germline ends came to 14 bases. The CDR3 has 14 residues. Germline loops: CDR1 SGHRS, CDR2 YFSETQ. This CDR3 reads CASSLDQAGGGYTF. The CDR3 region has the DNA TGCGCCAGCAGCTTGGACCAGGCCGGGGGAGGCTACACCTTC. Full variable domain (rest looked up from reference TRBV5-1 and TRBJ1-2): KAGVTQTPRYLIKTRGQQVTLSCSPISGHRSVSWYQQTPGQGLQFLFEYFSETQRNKGNFPGRFSGRQFSNSRSEMNVSTLELGDSALYLCASSLDQAGGGYTFGSGTRLTVV.

This chain connects TRBV29-1 to TRBJ2-5; 8 bases line up with TRBD2. Germline loops: CDR1 SQVTM, CDR2 ANQGSEA. V trimming: 7 bases; J trimming: 2 bases; junction bases outside the gene matches: 6. This CDR3 comprises 13 residues. In DNA, the CDR3 is TGCAGCGGAGCGGGAGTGCCGCAAGAGACCCAGTACTTC. This encodes CSGAGVPQETQYF.

The CDR3 nucleotides are TGCGCCAGCAGCCAAGATGTCCAGATCTACGAGCAGTACTTC. Encoded protein: CASSQDVQIYEQYF. The V call is TRBV5-1, the J call TRBJ2-7; D gene uncertain. There are 14 residues in the CDR3. Per the germline V gene, CDR1 is SGHRS and CDR2 is YFSETQ. The V and J ends lost 4 bases and 3 bases respectively, with 14 bases between them.

V is TRBV2 and J is TRBJ2-1; the D is unclear. The CDR3 covers 14 residues. The V and J ends lost 9 bases and 6 bases respectively, with 18 bases between them. Looked up from germline, CDR1 is SNHLY and CDR2 is FYNNEI. This CDR3 reads CASSTHATRNEQFF. The CDR3 DNA reads as TGTGCCAGTAGCACCCACGCCACCCGCAATGAGCAGTTCTTC. Based on the CDR3 plus reference TRBV2 and TRBJ2-1, the full variable domain is EPEVTQTPSHQVTQMGQEVILRCVPISNHLYFYWYRQILGQKVEFLVSFYNNEISEKSEIFDDQFSVERPDGSNFTLKIRSTKLEDSAMYFCASSTHATRNEQFFGPGTRLTVL.

This clone has a handful of counts. The chain recombines TRBV14 with TRBJ1-2, with a weak D call TRBD1 (6 bases). Trimming cost V 4 bases and J 8 bases, with 17 bases left between them. CDR3 length: 14 residues. The germline V gene has CDR1 SGHDN and CDR2 FVKESK. Written as DNA, the CDR3 is TGTGCCAGCAGCCGTAGAGGAACAGGGCAAGGCTACACCTTC. Protein sequence: CASSRRGTGQGYTF.

This clone has a handful of counts. This chain links TRBV4-1 with TRBJ2-7; tentatively, D is TRBD2 (7 bases). V lost 1 base, J lost 3 bases, and 16 bases lay in between. The CDR3 has 16 residues. The germline V gene encodes CDR1 MGHRA and CDR2 YSYEKL. DNA of the CDR3: TGCGCCAGCAGCCAAGGAAGGGGGGGAGCACTCTACGAGCAGTACTTC. This encodes CASSQGRGGALYEQYF.

This clone was observed a few times. The chain links TRBV4-2 to TRBJ1-2, with D hard to call. CDR1 LGHNA and CDR2 YNFKEQ come from the germline V gene. The V end lost 0 bases, the J end lost 4 bases, and 12 bases lay between the germline ends. CDR3 length: 15 amino acids. The CDR3 loop reads CASSQDGEGTYGYTF. Written as DNA, the CDR3 is TGTGCCAGCAGCCAAGATGGGGAGGGAACCTATGGCTACACCTTC.